This T cell receptor beta chain was sequenced for a study of blood T cell repertoires in COVID-19 (dated by TCRdb to 2020 to 2021). For the wider study: The collaborator samples originated in the United States, Italy and Spain and spanned the acute and convalescent phases of COVID-19. The material from the prospective study consisted of cDNA or gDNA derived from T cells, B-cell-depleted T cells, or PBMCs. Subjects who had been exposed to COVID-19, were actively infected with it, or had recovered from it provided the deeply sampled blood TCRbeta repertoires that made up the dataset. The repertoires were released in a freely available public database meant as a resource for research on the immune response to SARS-CoV-2. The samples were drawn from the first 160 participants of the ongoing ImmuneRACE study and from roughly 1,300 subjects provided by 6 global collaborators. Nearly every sample came with metadata listing a de-identified subject ID, COVID-19 status, age in years and sex. HLA class I and class II types, where available, came from metadata supplied by the sample provider rather than from assay-based typing.

Concerning this clone itself: What this receptor recognizes is not known. Nothing much larger sits one base from this clone, and base qualities are not available.

The investigation overall reported the following: The amount of clinical and demographic metadata varied by source and participant and was provided uncurated.

The collaborating institutions used their own protocols to collect whole blood in K2EDTA tubes. For TCRbeta analysis, collaborators shipped samples as frozen whole blood, isolated PBMCs, or DNA extracted from either of those sample types. The immunoSEQ Assay, a bias-controlled multiplex PCR, was used to amplify TCRbeta CDR3 regions from genomic DNA. The original methods were these. The number of nucleated cells in each sample was estimated by amplification of reference gene primers within the assay. To quantify the absolute abundance of each unique TCRbeta CDR3 rearrangement, sequence reads were collapsed and filtered. For each sample, productive Simpson clonality was calculated by taking the square root of Simpson's diversity index across productive rearrangements. TCRdb took over this immuneACCESS table, retaining in-frame rearrangements with V and J assigned. Such tables are incomplete; in checked studies, under half of the missing clones stem from an unresolved V gene, and the remainder is unexplained. V and J calls and clone size are those listed in that table; D and trimming were worked out from the DNA. This sample has 60,000 to 85,000 clones in its table, and more than 80% of those were observed once. Of the sample, 18% falls within the top ten clones.

The germline V gene gives CDR1 as LGHNA and CDR2 as YSLEER. Trimming removed 0 bases from V and 6 bases from J; the gene matches leave 3 bases unexplained. The CDR3, from cysteine to phenylalanine, totals 15 residues. Of all the DNA, just the CDR3 is kept, 45 bases in frame from base 1. This clonotype originated in a woman aged 55-70 years with acute or convalescent COVID-19. The receptor chain draws on TRBV4-3 and TRBJ2-7, with 12 bases matching TRBD2. The sample was peripheral blood. The DNA sequence reads TGCGCCAGCAGCCAAGACCCGGGACTAGCGGGCGAGCAGTACTTC. This encodes CASSQDPGLAGEQYF.